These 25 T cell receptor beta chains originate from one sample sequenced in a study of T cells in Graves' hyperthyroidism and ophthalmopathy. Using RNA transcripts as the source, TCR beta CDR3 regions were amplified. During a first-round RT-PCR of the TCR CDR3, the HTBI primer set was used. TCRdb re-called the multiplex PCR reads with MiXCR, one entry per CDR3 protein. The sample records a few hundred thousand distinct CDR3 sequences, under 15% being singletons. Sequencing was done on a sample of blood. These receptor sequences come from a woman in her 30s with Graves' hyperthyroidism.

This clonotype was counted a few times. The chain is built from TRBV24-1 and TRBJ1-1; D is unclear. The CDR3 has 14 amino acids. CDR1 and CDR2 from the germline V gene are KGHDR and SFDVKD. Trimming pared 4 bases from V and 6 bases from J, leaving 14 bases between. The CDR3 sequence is CATSDLRSPPEAFF. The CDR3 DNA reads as TGTGCCACCAGTGACCTTCGGAGTCCCCCTGAAGCTTTCTTT.

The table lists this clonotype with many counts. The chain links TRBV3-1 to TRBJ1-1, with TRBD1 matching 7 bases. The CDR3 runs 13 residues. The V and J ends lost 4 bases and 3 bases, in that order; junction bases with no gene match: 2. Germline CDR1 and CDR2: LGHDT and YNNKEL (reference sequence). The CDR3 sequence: CASSPTGYTEAFF. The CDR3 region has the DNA TGTGCCAGCAGCCCGACAGGGTACACTGAAGCTTTCTTT. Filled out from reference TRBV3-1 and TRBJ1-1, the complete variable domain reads DTAVSQTPKYLVTQMGNDKSIKCEQNLGHDTMYWYKQDSKKFLKIMFSYNNKELIINETVPNRFSPKSPDKAHLNLHINSLELGDSAVYFCASSPTGYTEAFFGQGTRLTVV.

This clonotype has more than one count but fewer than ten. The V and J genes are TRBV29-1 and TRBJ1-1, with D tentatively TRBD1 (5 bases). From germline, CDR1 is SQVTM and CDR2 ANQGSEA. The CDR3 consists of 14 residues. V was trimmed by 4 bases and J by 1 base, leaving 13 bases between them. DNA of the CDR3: TGCAGCGTTGGTTCCGGGACGGCGAACACTGAAGCTTTCTTT. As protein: CSVGSGTANTEAFF.

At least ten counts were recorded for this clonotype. Here the CDR3 reads CASSSLTSGYEQYF. The CDR3 region has the DNA TGTGCCAGCAGTTCCCTGACTAGCGGCTACGAGCAGTACTTC. This chain joins TRBV7-8 and TRBJ2-7; 9 nucleotides match TRBD2. The CDR3 loop spans 14 amino acids. The V segment lost 6 bases and the J segment 3 bases; nucleotides outside the gene matches: 6. The germline V gene encodes CDR1 SGHVS and CDR2 FQNEAQ.

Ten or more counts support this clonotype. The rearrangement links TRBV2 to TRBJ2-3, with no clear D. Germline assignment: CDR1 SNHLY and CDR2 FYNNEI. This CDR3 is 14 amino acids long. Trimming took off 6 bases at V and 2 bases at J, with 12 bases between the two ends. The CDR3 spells CASRPRQVTDTQYF. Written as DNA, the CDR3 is TGTGCCAGCAGGCCCAGGCAGGTCACAGATACGCAGTATTTT.

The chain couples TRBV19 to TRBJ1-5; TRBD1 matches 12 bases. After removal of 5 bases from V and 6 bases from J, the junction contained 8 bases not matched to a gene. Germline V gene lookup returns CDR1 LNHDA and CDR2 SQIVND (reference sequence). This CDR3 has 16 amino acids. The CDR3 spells CASSSTGTGGSQPQHF. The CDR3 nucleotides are TGTGCCAGTAGTTCTACAGGGACAGGGGGCAGTCAGCCCCAGCATTTT.

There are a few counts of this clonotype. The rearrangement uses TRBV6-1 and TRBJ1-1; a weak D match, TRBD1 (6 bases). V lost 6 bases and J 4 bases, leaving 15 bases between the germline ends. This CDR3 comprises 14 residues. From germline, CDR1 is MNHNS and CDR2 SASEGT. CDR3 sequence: CASSRKQGFTEAFF. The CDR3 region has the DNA TGTGCCAGCAGCCGTAAACAGGGATTCACTGAAGCTTTCTTT.

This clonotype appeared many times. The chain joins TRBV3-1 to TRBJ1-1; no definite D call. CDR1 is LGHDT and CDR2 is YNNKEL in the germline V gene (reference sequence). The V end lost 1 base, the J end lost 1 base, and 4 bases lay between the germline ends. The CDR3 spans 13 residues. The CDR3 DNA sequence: TGTGCCAGCAGCCAAGGGGGGAACACTGAAGCTTTCTTT. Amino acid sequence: CASSQGGNTEAFF.

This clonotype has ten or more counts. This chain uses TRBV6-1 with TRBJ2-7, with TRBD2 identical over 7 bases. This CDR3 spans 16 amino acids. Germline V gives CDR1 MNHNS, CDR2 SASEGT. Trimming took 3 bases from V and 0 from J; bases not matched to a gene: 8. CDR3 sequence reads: CASSDRTLAASYEQYF. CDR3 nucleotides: TGTGCCAGCAGTGACCGGACTCTAGCGGCCTCCTACGAGCAGTACTTC.

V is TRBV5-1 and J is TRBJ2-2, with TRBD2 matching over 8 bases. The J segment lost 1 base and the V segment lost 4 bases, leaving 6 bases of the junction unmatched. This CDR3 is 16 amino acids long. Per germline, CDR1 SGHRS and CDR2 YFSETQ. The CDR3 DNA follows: TGCGCCAGCAGCCCGTGGACTAGCCTGAACACCGGGGAGCTGTTTTTT. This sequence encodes CASSPWTSLNTGELFF.

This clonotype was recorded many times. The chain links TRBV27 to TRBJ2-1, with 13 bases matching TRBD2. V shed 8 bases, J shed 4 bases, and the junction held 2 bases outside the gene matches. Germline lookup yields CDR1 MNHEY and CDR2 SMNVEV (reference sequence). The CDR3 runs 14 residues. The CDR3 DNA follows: TGTGCCAGCCGGACTAGCGGGAGTTACAATGAGCAGTTCTTC. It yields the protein CASRTSGSYNEQFF.

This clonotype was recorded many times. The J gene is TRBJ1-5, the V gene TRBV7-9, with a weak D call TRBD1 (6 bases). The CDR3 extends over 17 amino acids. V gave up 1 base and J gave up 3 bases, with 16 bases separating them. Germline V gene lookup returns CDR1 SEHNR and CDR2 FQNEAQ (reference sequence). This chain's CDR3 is CASSLEGEGEVNQPQHF. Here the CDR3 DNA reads TGTGCCAGCAGCTTAGAGGGCGAGGGGGAGGTCAATCAGCCCCAGCATTTT. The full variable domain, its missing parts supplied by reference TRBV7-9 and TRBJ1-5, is DTGVSQNPRHKITKRGQNVTFRCDPISEHNRLYWYRQTLGQGPEFLTYFQNEAQLEKSRLLSDRFSAERPKGSFSTLEIQRTEQGDSAMYLCASSLEGEGEVNQPQHFGDGTRLSIL.

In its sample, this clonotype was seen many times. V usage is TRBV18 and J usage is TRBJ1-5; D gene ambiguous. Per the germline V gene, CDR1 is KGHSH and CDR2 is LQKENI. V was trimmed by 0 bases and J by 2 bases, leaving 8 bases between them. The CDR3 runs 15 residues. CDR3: CASSPPSQGNQPQHF. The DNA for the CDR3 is TGTGCCAGCTCACCACCCTCCCAGGGCAATCAGCCCCAGCATTTT.

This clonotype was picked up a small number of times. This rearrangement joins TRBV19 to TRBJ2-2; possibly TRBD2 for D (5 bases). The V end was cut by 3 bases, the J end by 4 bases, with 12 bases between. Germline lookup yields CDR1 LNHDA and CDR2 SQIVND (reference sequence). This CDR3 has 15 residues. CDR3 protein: CASSIRRTGTGELFF. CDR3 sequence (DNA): TGTGCCAGTAGTATTAGGAGGACCGGCACCGGGGAGCTGTTTTTT.

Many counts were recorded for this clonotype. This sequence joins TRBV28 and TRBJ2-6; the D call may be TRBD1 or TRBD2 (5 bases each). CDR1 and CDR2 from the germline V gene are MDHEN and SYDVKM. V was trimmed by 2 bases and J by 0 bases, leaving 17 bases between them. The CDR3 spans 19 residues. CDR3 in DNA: TGTGCCAGCAGTTTAATTACGAGACAGCGGTACTCTGGGGCCAACGTCCTGACTTTC. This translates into CASSLITRQRYSGANVLTF.

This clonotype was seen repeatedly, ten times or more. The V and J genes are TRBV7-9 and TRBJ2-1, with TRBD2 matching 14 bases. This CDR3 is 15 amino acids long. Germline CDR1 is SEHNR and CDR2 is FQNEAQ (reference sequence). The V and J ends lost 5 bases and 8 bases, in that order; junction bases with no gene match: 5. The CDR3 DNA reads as TGTGCCAGCAGCCGACTAGCGGGAGGGCCATATGAGCAGTTCTTC. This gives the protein CASSRLAGGPYEQFF. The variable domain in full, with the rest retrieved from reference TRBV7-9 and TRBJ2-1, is DTGVSQNPRHKITKRGQNVTFRCDPISEHNRLYWYRQTLGQGPEFLTYFQNEAQLEKSRLLSDRFSAERPKGSFSTLEIQRTEQGDSAMYLCASSRLAGGPYEQFFGPGTRLTVL.

The CDR3 sequence is CASSPIQGREETQYF. DNA of the CDR3: TGTGCCAGCAGTCCCATACAGGGGCGGGAGGAGACCCAGTACTTC. The rearrangement links TRBV25-1 to TRBJ2-5; D is possibly TRBD1 or TRBD2 (7 bases each). The CDR3 totals 15 residues. Germline V gene data show CDR1 as MGHDK and CDR2 as SYGVNS. Trimming shortened V by 5 bases and J by 5 bases, and 18 bases separated the two germline ends. Full variable domain (missing parts from reference TRBV25-1 and TRBJ2-5): EADIYQTPRYLVIGTGKKITLECSQTMGHDKMYWYQQDPGMELHLIHYSYGVNSTEKGDLSSESTVSRIRTEHFPLTLESARPSHTSQYLCASSPIQGREETQYFGPGTRLLVL.

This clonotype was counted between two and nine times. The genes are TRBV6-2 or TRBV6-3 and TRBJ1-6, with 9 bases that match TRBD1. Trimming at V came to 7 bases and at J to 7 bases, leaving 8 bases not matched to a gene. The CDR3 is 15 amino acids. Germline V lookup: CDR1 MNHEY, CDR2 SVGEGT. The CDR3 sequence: CASTPRGQGNSPLHF. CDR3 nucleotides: TGTGCCAGCACTCCTCGGGGACAGGGAAATTCACCCCTCCACTTT.

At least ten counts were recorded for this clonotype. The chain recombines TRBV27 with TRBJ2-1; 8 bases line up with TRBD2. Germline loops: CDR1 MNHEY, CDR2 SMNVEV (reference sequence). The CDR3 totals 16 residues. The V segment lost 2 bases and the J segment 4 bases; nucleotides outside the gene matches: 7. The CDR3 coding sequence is TGTGCCAGCAGTTTAGGCGCCAGCGGGAGATACAATGAGCAGTTCTTC. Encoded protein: CASSLGASGRYNEQFF.

The CDR3 reads CASSQDYTGLNTEAFF. The CDR3 coding sequence is TGCGCCAGCAGCCAAGATTATACGGGGTTGAACACTGAAGCTTTCTTT. V usage is TRBV4-1 and J usage is TRBJ1-1, with unresolved D. The CDR3 loop spans 16 amino acids. Deletions cut 0 bases from V and 0 bases from J, with 11 bases between. From germline, CDR1 is MGHRA and CDR2 YSYEKL.

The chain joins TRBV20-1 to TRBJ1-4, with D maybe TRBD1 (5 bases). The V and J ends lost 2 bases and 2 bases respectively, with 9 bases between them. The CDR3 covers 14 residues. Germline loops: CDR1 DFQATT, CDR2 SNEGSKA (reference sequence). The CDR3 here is CSARPGRTNEKLFF. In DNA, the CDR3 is TGCAGTGCTAGACCGGGACGGACTAATGAAAAACTGTTTTTT.

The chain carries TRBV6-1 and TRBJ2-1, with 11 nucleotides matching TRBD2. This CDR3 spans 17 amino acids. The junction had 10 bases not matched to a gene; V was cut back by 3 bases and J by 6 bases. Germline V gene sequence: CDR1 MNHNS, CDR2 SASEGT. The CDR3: CASSDSLAGGPFNEQFF. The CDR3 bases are TGTGCCAGCAGTGATAGCTTAGCGGGAGGGCCTTTCAATGAGCAGTTCTTC.

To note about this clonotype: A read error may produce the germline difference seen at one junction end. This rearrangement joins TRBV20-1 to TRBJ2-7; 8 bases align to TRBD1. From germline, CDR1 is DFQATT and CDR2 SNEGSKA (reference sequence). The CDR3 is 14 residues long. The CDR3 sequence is CSARVRQGAYERYF. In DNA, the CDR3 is TGCAGTGCTAGAGTTCGGCAGGGGGCCTACGAGCGGTACTTC.

CDR3 sequence reads: CASSQDRTPRTGELFF. The CDR3 DNA reads as TGTGCCAGCAGCCAAGATAGGACCCCGAGGACCGGGGAGCTGTTTTTT. The rearrangement joins TRBV3-1 to TRBJ2-2, with no clear D. This CDR3 spans 16 amino acids. Trimming took 0 bases from V and 5 from J, leaving 13 bases between them. Germline V gene sequence: CDR1 LGHDT, CDR2 YNNKEL (reference sequence).

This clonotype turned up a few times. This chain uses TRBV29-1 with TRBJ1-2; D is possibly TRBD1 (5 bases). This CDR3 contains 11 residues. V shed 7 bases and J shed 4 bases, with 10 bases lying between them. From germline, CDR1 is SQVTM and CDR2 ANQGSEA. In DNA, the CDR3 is TGCAGCGCATCCGGGGCCTATGGCTACACCTTC. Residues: CSASGAYGYTF.